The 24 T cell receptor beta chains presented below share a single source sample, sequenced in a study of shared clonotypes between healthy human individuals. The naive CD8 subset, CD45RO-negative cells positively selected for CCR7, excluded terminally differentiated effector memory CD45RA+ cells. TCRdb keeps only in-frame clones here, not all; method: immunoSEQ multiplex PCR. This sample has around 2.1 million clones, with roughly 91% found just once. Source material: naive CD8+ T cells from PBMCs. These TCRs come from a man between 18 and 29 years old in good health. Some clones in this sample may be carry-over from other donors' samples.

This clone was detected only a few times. For the CDR3, the DNA is TGTGCCAGCAGTCCTGCTCGGACCTTCAACACTGAAGCTTTCTTT. Residues: CASSPARTFNTEAFF. The chain uses TRBV27 and TRBJ1-1; D gene uncertain. The germline V and J ends were trimmed by 5 bases and 2 bases, with 15 bases remaining between them. Per the germline V gene, CDR1 is MNHEY and CDR2 is SMNVEV (reference sequence). The CDR3 totals 15 residues.

CDR3 residues: CASSLSSSGATSYEQYF. The CDR3 DNA sequence: TGTGCCAGCAGTTTGTCTAGCTCAGGGGCAACCTCCTACGAGCAGTACTTC. V usage is TRBV28 and J usage is TRBJ2-7; possibly TRBD1 for D (6 bases). Germline CDR1 and CDR2: MDHEN and SYDVKM. The V end was cut by 3 bases, the J end by 0 bases, with 18 bases between. The length of the CDR3 is 17 residues.

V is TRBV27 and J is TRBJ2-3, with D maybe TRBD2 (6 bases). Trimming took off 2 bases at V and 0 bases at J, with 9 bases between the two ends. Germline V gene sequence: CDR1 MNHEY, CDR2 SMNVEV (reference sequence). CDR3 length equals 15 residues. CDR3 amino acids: CASSLVRESTDTQYF. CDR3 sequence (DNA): TGTGCCAGCAGTTTAGTCCGGGAGAGCACAGATACGCAGTATTTT.

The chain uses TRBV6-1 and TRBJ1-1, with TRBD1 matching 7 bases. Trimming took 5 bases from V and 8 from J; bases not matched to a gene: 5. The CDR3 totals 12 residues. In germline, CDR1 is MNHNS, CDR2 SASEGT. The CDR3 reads CASSYGQEEAFF. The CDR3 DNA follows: TGTGCCAGCAGTTATGGACAGGAAGAAGCTTTCTTT.

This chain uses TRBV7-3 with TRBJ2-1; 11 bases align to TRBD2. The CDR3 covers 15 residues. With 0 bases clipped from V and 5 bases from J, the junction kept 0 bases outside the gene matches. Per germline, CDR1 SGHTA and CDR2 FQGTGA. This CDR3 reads CASSLTTSGNNEQFF. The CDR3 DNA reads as TGTGCCAGCAGCTTAACGACTAGCGGGAACAATGAGCAGTTCTTC.

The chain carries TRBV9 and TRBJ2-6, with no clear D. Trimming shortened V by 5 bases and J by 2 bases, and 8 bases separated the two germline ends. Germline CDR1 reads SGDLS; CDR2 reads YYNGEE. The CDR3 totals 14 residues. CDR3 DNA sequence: TGTGCCAGCAGATTGGGCCCTGGGGCCAACGTCCTGACTTTC. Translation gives CASRLGPGANVLTF.

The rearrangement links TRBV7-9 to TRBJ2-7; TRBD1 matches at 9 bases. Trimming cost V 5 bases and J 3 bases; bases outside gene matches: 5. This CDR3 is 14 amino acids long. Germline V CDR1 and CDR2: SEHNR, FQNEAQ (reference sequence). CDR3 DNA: TGTGCCAGCAGCACTTGGACAGGGGTCTACGAGCAGTACTTC. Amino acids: CASSTWTGVYEQYF.

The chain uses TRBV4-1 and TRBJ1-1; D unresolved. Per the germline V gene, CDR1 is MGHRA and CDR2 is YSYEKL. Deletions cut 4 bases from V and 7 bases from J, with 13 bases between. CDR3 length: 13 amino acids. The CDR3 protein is CASSPATKDEAFF. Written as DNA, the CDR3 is TGCGCCAGCAGCCCCGCGACAAAAGATGAAGCTTTCTTT.

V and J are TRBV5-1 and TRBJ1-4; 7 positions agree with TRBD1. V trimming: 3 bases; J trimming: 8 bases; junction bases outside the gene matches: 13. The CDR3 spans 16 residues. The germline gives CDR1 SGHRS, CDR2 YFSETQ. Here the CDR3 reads CASSSGATGLEEKLFF. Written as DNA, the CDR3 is TGCGCCAGCAGCTCAGGAGCGACAGGGTTGGAAGAAAAACTGTTTTTT.

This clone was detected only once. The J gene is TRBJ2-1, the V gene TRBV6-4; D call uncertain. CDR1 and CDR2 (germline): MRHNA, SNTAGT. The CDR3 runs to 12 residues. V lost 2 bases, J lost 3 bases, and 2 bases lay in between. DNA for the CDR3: TGTGCCAGCAGTGACATCTACAATGAGCAGTTCTTC. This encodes CASSDIYNEQFF.

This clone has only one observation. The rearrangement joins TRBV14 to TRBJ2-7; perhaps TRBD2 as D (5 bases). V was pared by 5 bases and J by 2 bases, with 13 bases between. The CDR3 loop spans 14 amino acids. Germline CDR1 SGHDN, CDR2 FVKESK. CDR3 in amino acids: CASSFYPGAYEQYF. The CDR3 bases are TGTGCCAGCAGCTTCTACCCCGGGGCCTACGAGCAGTACTTC.

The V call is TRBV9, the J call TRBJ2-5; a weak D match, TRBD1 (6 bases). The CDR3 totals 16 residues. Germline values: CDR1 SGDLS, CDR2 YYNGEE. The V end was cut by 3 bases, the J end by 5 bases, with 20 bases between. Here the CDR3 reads CASSGRTAEPLETQYF. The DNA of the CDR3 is TGTGCCAGCAGCGGCCGGACAGCGGAGCCTTTGGAGACCCAGTACTTC. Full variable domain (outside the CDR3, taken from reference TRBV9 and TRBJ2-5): DSGVTQTPKHLITATGQRVTLRCSPRSGDLSVYWYQQSLDQGLQFLIQYYNGEERAKGNILERFSAQQFPDLHSELNLSSLELGDSALYFCASSGRTAEPLETQYFGPGTRLLVL.

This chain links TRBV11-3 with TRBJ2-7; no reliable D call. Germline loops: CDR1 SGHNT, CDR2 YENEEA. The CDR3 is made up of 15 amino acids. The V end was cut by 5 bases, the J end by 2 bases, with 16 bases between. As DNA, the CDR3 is TGTGCCAGCAGCCTCCGAGGTGGGCCCCCCTACGAGCAGTACTTC. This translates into CASSLRGGPPYEQYF.

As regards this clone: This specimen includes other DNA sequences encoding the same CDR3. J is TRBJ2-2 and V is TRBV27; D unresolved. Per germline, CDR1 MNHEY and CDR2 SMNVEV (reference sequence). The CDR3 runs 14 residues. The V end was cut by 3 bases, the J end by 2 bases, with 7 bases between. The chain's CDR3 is CASSLWRNTGELFF. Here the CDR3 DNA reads TGTGCCAGCAGTTTGTGGCGAAACACCGGGGAGCTGTTTTTT.

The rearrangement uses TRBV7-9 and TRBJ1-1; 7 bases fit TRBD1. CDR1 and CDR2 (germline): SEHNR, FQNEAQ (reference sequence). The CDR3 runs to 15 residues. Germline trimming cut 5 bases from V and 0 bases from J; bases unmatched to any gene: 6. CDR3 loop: CASSHARGLNTEAFF. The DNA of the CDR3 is TGTGCCAGCAGCCACGCCAGGGGGTTGAACACTGAAGCTTTCTTT. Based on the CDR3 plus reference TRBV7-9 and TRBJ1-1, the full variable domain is DTGVSQNPRHKITKRGQNVTFRCDPISEHNRLYWYRQTLGQGPEFLTYFQNEAQLEKSRLLSDRFSAERPKGSFSTLEIQRTEQGDSAMYLCASSHARGLNTEAFFGQGTRLTVV.

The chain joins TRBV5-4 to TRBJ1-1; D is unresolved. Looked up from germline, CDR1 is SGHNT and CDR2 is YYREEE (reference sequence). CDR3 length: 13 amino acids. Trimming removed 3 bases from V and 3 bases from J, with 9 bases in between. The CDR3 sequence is CASSSGRYTEAFF. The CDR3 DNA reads TGTGCCAGCAGCTCCGGGCGCTACACTGAAGCTTTCTTT. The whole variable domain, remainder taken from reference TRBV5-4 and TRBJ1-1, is ETGVTQSPTHLIKTRGQQVTLRCSSQSGHNTVSWYQQALGQGPQFIFQYYREEENGRGNFPPRFSGLQFPNYSSELNVNALELDDSALYLCASSSGRYTEAFFGQGTRLTVV.

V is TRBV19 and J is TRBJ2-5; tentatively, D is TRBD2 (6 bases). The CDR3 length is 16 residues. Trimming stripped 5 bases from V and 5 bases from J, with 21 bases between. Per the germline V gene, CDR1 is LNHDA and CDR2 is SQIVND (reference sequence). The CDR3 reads CASSGSGYGAGETQYF. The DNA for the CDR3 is TGTGCCAGTAGTGGGAGCGGGTACGGGGCCGGGGAGACCCAGTACTTC.

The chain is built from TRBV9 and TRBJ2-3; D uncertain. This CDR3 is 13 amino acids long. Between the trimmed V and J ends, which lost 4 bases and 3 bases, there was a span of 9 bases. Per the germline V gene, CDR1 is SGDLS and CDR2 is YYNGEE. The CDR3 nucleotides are TGTGCCAGCAGCCCAAGTTTGACAGATACGCAGTATTTT. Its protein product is CASSPSLTDTQYF.

For the CDR3, the DNA is TGTGCCAGCAGTTTAAGGGGAGGGACAGGGGACTACGAGCAGTACTTC. This codes for CASSLRGGTGDYEQYF. The V and J genes are TRBV27 and TRBJ2-7; the match to TRBD1 covers 10 bases. The V segment lost 2 bases and the J segment 3 bases; nucleotides outside the gene matches: 7. The CDR3 runs to 16 residues. In germline, CDR1 is MNHEY, CDR2 SMNVEV (reference sequence).

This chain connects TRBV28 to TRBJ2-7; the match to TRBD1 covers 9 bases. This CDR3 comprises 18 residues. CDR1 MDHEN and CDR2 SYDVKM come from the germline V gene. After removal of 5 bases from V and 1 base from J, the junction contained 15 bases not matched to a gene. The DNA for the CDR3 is TGTGCCAGCAGTGGCGACAGGGGGGCCTCTCTTGGGTCCTACGAGCAGTACTTC. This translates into CASSGDRGASLGSYEQYF.

Here the CDR3 reads CSVFGQGYYEQYF. DNA for the CDR3: TGCAGCGTCTTTGGACAGGGTTACTACGAGCAGTACTTC. The rearrangement links TRBV29-1 to TRBJ2-7; TRBD1 agrees at 8 bases. The germline V gene encodes CDR1 SQVTM and CDR2 ANQGSEA. Trimming removed 6 bases from V and 3 bases from J; junction bases left unmatched: 7. The CDR3 has 13 amino acids.

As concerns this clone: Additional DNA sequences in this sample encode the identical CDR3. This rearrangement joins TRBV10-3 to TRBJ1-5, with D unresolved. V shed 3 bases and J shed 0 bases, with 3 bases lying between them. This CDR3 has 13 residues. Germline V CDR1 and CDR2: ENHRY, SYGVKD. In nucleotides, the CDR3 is TGTGCCATCAGTGATTCTAGCAATCAGCCCCAGCATTTT. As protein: CAISDSSNQPQHF.

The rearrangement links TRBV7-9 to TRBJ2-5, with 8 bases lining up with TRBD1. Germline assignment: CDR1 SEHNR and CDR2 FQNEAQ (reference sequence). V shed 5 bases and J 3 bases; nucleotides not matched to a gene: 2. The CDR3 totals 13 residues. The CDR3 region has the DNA TGTGCCAGCAGCCACAGGGGGGAAGAGACCCAGTACTTC. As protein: CASSHRGEETQYF.

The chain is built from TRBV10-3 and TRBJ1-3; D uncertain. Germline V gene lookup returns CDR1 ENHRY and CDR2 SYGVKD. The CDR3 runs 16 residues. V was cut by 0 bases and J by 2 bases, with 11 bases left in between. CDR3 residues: CAISESEGRPGNTIYF. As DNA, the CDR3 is TGTGCCATCAGTGAGTCCGAGGGCCGACCTGGAAACACCATATATTTT.